This TCR beta chain appears in the sequencing data of a study of CD8 T cells in Susac syndrome. The germline V gene encodes CDR1 MNHNS and CDR2 SASEGT. V was pared by 3 bases and J by 0 bases, with 5 bases between. The CDR3 is 13 residues long. CD8+ and CD4+ T cells from blood underwent TCR beta sequencing, which was carried out in a high-throughput format. Healthy donors constituted the controls, which were matched for age and sex. Negative isolation was used for CD8+ and CD4+ T cells, and FACS enrichment was applied to TEMRA cells. An input of about 0.5 to 1 ug of RNA was subjected to reverse transcription using random hexamers. TCR beta CDR3 was amplified by immunoSEQ covering 54 Vbeta and 13 Jbeta. From the immunoSEQ multiplex PCR reads, TCRdb called clonotypes with MiXCR, one entry per CDR3 protein. The sample records about 150,000 distinct CDR3 sequences, approximately 93% being singletons.

Sequenced: CD4+ T cells from PBMCs. This TCR derives from a human donor in good health. The J gene is TRBJ2-5, the V gene TRBV6-1; D unclear. CDR3 sequence (DNA): TGTGCCAGCAGTGACGGCTACCAAGAGACCCAGTACTTC. It encodes CASSDGYQETQYF.